Detailed here is one TCR beta chain. Antigen specificity is unknown. This sample stems from a study of cytomegalovirus exposure and HLA in healthy donors. Produced via immunoSEQ multiplex PCR; TCRdb's table is partial and in-frame only. The data contain 60,000 to 70,000 clones, 92% of them singletons. It was the approximately 130-subject validation cohort, separate from the roughly 700-subject first cohort, to which the donors belonged. Germline V gene sequence: CDR1 SGHVS, CDR2 FNYEAQ. The V and J ends lost 1 base and 8 bases, in that order; junction bases with no gene match: 8. The CDR3 totals 15 residues. Study-level points and caveats: Reported performance of the classifier showed diagnosis of cytomegalovirus status with high specificity and sensitivity. For most TCR sequences rarity was the rule, although some public TCRs occurred in many donors. The investigators catalogued 180 or so TCR beta chains as cytomegalovirus-associated.

V usage is TRBV7-6 and J usage is TRBJ2-4; 7 nucleotides match TRBD2. Sequencing input: PBMCs. This receptor was taken from a man between 18 and 35 years old in good health and CMV-seropositive. CDR3 amino acids: CASSLGLGRGDIQYF. Written as DNA, the CDR3 is TGTGCCAGCAGCTTAGGACTGGGGAGGGGCGACATTCAGTACTTC.